The present T cell receptor beta chain was sequenced within a study of T cell responses to AZD1222 COVID-19 vaccine. Overall study: Researchers grouped second doses given at about 4 or about 12 weeks into one pool.

Data came from immunoSEQ multiplex PCR; TCRdb stores just in-frame clones and leaves some out. The table lists around 110,000 clones, under 95% of them singletons. About this clone: Its target is not known.

The CDR3 runs to 15 residues. With 3 bases removed from V and 1 base from J, the gap between germline ends came to 11 bases. Per the germline V gene, CDR1 is SGHRS and CDR2 is YFSETQ. Study conclusions and caveats: White British people made up most donors, females outnumbered males, and clonal diversity was possibly underestimated. Vaccination with two AZD1222 doses was followed by a rise in Spike-specific TCR breadth and depth.

The starting material was peripheral blood, obtained on day 0 of AZD1222 vaccination. This sequence joins TRBV5-1 and TRBJ1-3; tentatively, D is TRBD1 (6 bases). The TCR was taken from an adult in good health. The CDR3 spells CASSSQGGSGNTIYF. The CDR3 region has the DNA TGCGCCAGCAGCTCCCAAGGGGGTTCTGGAAACACCATATATTTT.